The sequence of this T cell receptor beta chain was determined in a study of early T cells in non-severe SARS-CoV-2 infection. Study-level results: Private and CD4 specificities were missed by VDJdb matching, which favored anti-spike CD8 responses.

As for this clonotype: The antigen remains unidentified.

One entry per CDR3 protein, called by TCRdb with MiXCR from the 5' RACE reads. The sample holds about 48,000 distinct CDR3 sequences, under 7.5% seen once. The CDR3 has 16 residues. The junction had 10 bases not matched to a gene; V was cut back by 6 bases and J by 6 bases. This receptor was identified in an adult who was a healthcare worker with PCR-confirmed SARS-CoV-2 infection or an uninfected control (not recorded which). The chain couples TRBV12-3 or TRBV12-4 to TRBJ2-7, with TRBD2 matching over 14 bases. The sequencing used whole blood, collected at baseline. CDR3 nucleotides: TGTGCCAGCAGCTATCCTCCGGGACTAGCGGGAGTCGAGCAGTACTTC. The encoded protein is CASSYPPGLAGVEQYF.